This T cell receptor (beta chain) comes out of a study of identical twins. This clonotype was observed a handful of times. Its antigen remains unidentified. Study-wide results and limits: Those out-of-frame alpha sequences shared by twins showed an excess of low generation probability.

J lost 7 bases, V lost 4 bases, and 13 bases had no gene match. CDR3 size: 15 residues. The germline V gene has CDR1 SGHKS and CDR2 YYEKEE (reference sequence). Each CDR3 protein gets one entry after TCRdb re-called the 5' RACE reads with MiXCR. This table holds 300,000 to 400,000 distinct CDR3 sequences, around 9.7% found once. The source of this sequence is a woman between 50 and 59 years old in good health. The chain carries TRBV5-5 and TRBJ2-7; 8 positions agree with TRBD1. Sequences were obtained from naive T cells sorted from blood. CDR3 amino acids: CASSTGTGLRLEQYV. CDR3 nucleotides: TGTGCCAGCAGCACAGGGACAGGCCTTAGATTGGAGCAGTACGTC.